The 9 T cell receptor beta chains reported below all come from one sample, sequenced in a study of cytomegalovirus exposure and HLA in healthy donors. Primers for the PCR totalled 60 Vbeta and 13 Jbeta. TCRdb's copy holds only in-frame clones and misses some; the assay was immunoSEQ multiplex PCR. Found here are more than 250,000 clones, over 85% of them singletons; the top ten hold less than 2.5%. Sequenced sample: PBMCs. These receptors all come from a woman younger than 35 in good health and CMV-seronegative.

The V gene is TRBV2, the J gene TRBJ1-3; 9 bases map to TRBD1. Germline lookup yields CDR1 SNHLY and CDR2 FYNNEI. J lost 0 bases, V lost 8 bases, and 8 bases had no gene match. This CDR3 spans 16 amino acids. The CDR3 DNA follows: TGTGCCAGCTTATTGGACAGGGGCAGCTCTGGAAACACCATATATTTT. Translating gives CASLLDRGSSGNTIYF.

A remark on this clone: The junction departs from germline at one end; a sequencing error may be responsible. The same CDR3 arises from other DNA sequences in this sample as well. This chain links TRBV30 with TRBJ1-6; TRBD1 matches at 10 bases. Looked up from germline, CDR1 is GTSNPN and CDR2 is SVGIG (reference sequence). The CDR3 length is 15 residues. Written as DNA, the CDR3 is TGTGCCTGGAACAGGGGGGACAGGGGTCATTCCCCCCTCCACTTT. Its translation is CAWNRGDRGHSPLHF. The whole variable domain, filled in from reference TRBV30 and TRBJ1-6, reads SQTIHQWPATLVQPVGSPLSLECTVEGTSNPNLYWYRQAAGRGLQLLFYSVGIGQISSEVPQNLSASRPQDRQFILSSKKLLLSDSGFYLCAWNRGDRGHSPLHFGNGTRLTVT.

V usage is TRBV30 and J usage is TRBJ2-7; D ambiguous. Germline CDR1 reads GTSNPN; CDR2 reads SVGIG (reference sequence). V was clipped by 4 bases and J by 6 bases, with 10 bases between them. This CDR3 has 11 amino acids. The DNA for the CDR3 is TGTGCCTGGAATATTGCGGCCGAGCAGTACTTC. It encodes CAWNIAAEQYF. Full variable domain (remainder filled in from reference TRBV30 and TRBJ2-7): SQTIHQWPATLVQPVGSPLSLECTVEGTSNPNLYWYRQAAGRGLQLLFYSVGIGQISSEVPQNLSASRPQDRQFILSSKKLLLSDSGFYLCAWNIAAEQYFGPGTRLTVT.

The chain joins TRBV2 to TRBJ2-7; the D is unclear. The germline gives CDR1 SNHLY, CDR2 FYNNEI. V was trimmed by 4 bases and J by 2 bases, leaving 12 bases between them. The CDR3 length is 14 residues. CDR3 in DNA: TGTGCCAGCAGTGGACTGAGACCCACCTACGAGCAGTACTTC. Amino acids: CASSGLRPTYEQYF.

The rearrangement links TRBV6-4 to TRBJ2-1; D may be TRBD2 (7 bases). There are 14 residues in the CDR3. The germline V gene encodes CDR1 MRHNA and CDR2 SNTAGT. Trimming took off 7 bases at V and 10 bases at J, with 20 bases between the two ends. For the CDR3, the DNA is TGTGCCAGCACACCGGGGGGACACAGGGAAGAGCAGTTCTTC. As protein: CASTPGGHREEQFF.

The V gene is TRBV14, the J gene TRBJ1-6; D remains unclear. This CDR3 spans 17 amino acids. CDR1 is SGHDN and CDR2 is FVKESK in the germline V gene. V gave up 3 bases and J gave up 4 bases, with 16 bases separating them. Here the CDR3 DNA reads TGTGCCAGCAGCCAGGTTGGACTCCGAGAATATAATTCACCCCTCCACTTT. Translating gives CASSQVGLREYNSPLHF.

The chain employs TRBV9 and TRBJ2-1; the D is unclear. This CDR3 is built from 16 residues. Trimming pared 4 bases from V and 4 bases from J, leaving 18 bases between. Germline V gives CDR1 SGDLS, CDR2 YYNGEE. As DNA, the CDR3 is TGTGCCAGCAGCCAAACGTATCGACTGGAATACAATGAGCAGTTCTTC. Protein sequence: CASSQTYRLEYNEQFF. Looking up the rest from reference TRBV9 and TRBJ2-1 gives the full variable domain: DSGVTQTPKHLITATGQRVTLRCSPRSGDLSVYWYQQSLDQGLQFLIQYYNGEERAKGNILERFSAQQFPDLHSELNLSSLELGDSALYFCASSQTYRLEYNEQFFGPGTRLTVL.

The V call is TRBV4-2, the J call TRBJ2-5, with 12 bases aligning to TRBD2. V lost 0 bases to trimming and J lost 7 bases; unmatched junction nucleotides: 9. The germline gives CDR1 LGHNA, CDR2 YNFKEQ. CDR3 size: 17 residues. This chain's CDR3 is CASSQDASGGAIGTQYF. The CDR3 DNA follows: TGTGCCAGCAGCCAAGACGCTAGCGGGGGGGCAATAGGGACCCAGTACTTC.

The sample holds a few counts of this clone. The V call is TRBV7-9, the J call TRBJ2-5; D is unresolved. This CDR3 comprises 11 residues. Germline V gene data show CDR1 as SEHNR and CDR2 as FQNEAQ (reference sequence). Trimming stripped 5 bases from V and 5 bases from J, with 6 bases between. The CDR3: CASSPLETQYF. In nucleotides, the CDR3 is TGTGCCAGCAGCCCCTTGGAGACCCAGTACTTC.